The clone carrying this T cell receptor beta chain was detected ten times or more. Its antigen is as yet unknown. RNA transcripts were the template for amplifying TCR beta CDR3 regions. First-round RT-PCR targeting the TCR CDR3 was performed with the HTBI primer set. TCRdb passed the multiplex PCR reads through MiXCR, listing each CDR3 protein once. The repertoire includes approximately 590,000 distinct CDR3 sequences, 15% to 18% of them detected once, and around 7.8% sits in the top ten. This sample is part of a study of T cells in Graves' hyperthyroidism and ophthalmopathy. Uncontrolled infection, other autoimmune disease, pregnancy or lactation excluded patients. Thyroid ultrasound, orbital computed tomography, clinical symptoms, and serum thyroxine and TRAb underpinned diagnoses. Study-wide points: Blood also showed most of the thyroid clonotypes that were expanded above 0.001.

Germline-derived CDR1 and CDR2 are SGHRS and YFSETQ. V gave up 0 bases and J gave up 6 bases, with 9 bases separating them. The CDR3 has 14 amino acids. The chain couples TRBV5-1 to TRBJ2-2, with D possibly matching TRBD1 (5 bases). The source of this sequence is a woman aged 30 to 39 with Graves' hyperthyroidism. The sample comprised blood. The chain's CDR3 is CASSLGPGSGELFF. CDR3 in DNA: TGCGCCAGCAGCTTGGGGCCAGGGTCCGGGGAGCTGTTTTTT.